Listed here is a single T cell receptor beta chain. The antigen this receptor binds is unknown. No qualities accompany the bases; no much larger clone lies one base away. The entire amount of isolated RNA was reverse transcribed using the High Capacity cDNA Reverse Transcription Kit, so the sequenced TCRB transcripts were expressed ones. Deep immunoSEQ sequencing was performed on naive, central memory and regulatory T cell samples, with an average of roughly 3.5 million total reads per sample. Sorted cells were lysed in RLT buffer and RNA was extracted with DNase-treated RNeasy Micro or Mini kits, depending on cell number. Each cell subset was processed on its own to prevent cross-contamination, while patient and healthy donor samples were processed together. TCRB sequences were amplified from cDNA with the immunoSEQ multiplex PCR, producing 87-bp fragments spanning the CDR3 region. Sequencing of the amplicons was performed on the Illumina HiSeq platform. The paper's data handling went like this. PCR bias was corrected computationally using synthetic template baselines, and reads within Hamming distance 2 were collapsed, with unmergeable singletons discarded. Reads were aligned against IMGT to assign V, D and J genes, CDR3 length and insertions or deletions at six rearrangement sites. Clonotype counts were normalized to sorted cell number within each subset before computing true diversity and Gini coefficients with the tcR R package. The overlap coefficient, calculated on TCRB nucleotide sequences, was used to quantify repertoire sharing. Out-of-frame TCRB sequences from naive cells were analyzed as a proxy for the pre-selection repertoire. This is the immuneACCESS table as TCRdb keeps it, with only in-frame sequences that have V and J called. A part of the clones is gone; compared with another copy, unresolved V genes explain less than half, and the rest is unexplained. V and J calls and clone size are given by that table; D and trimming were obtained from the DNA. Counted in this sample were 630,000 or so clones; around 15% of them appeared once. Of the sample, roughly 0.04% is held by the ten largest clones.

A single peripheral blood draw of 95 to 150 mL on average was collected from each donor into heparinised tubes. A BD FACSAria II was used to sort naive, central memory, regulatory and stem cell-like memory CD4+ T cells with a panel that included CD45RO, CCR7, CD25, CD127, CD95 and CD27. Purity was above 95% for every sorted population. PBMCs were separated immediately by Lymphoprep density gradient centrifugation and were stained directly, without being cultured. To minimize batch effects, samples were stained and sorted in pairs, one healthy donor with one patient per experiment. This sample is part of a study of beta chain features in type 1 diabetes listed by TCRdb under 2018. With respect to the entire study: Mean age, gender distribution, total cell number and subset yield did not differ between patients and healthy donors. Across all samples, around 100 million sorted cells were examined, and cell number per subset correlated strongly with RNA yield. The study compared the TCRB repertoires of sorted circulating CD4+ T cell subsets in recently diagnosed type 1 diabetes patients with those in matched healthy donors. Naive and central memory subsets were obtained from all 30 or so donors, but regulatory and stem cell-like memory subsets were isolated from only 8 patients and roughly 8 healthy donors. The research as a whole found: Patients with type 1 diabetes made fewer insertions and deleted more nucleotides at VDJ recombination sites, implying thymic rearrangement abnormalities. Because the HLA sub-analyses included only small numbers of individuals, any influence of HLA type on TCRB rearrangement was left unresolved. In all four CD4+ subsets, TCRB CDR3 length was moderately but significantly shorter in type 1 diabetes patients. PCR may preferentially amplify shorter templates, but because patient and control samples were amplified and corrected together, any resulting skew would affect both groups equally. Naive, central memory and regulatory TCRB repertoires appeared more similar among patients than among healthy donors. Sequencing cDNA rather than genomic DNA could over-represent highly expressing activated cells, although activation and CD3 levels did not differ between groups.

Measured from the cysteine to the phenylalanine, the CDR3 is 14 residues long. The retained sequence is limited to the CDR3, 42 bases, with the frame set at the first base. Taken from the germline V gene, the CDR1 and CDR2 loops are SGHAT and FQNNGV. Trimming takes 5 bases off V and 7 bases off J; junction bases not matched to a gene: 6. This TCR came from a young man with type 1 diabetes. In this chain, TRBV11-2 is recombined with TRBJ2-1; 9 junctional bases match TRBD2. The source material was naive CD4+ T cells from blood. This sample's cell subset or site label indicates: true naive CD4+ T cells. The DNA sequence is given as TGTGCCAGCAGCCTCCGGCTAGCGGGAAATGAGCAGTTCTTC. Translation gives CASSLRLAGNEQFF.